This T cell receptor beta chain is drawn from a study of T cell repertoires in cytomegalovirus infection. For the study at large: Indications of both CMV infection and matching HLA type were provided by public TCR beta signatures.

In this sample, this clonotype turned up a few times. No antigen is known for it. Whole-study findings and limits: Cumulative public TCR beta family frequency identified carriers of CMV plus the relevant HLA. The ex vivo response showed dominance by HLA-C-restricted CMV-specific TCR beta clonotypes.

TCRdb re-analysed the reads in MiXCR, keeping a single row per CDR3 protein. The sample carries around 550,000 distinct CDR3 sequences, more than 20% recorded once. The TCR originated in a human donor in good health (CMV status not recorded). Some clones in this sample may be carry-over from other donors' samples. Material: PBMCs.

In nucleotides, the CDR3 is TGTGCCAGCACGAGGACTAGCGGTGAGCAGTTCTTC. Translation: CASTRTSGEQFF. The V call is TRBV11-3, the J call TRBJ2-1; 10 positions agree with TRBD2. CDR1 is SGHNT and CDR2 is YENEEA in the germline V gene. This CDR3 contains 12 residues. V lost 7 bases to trimming and J lost 9 bases; unmatched junction nucleotides: 3.